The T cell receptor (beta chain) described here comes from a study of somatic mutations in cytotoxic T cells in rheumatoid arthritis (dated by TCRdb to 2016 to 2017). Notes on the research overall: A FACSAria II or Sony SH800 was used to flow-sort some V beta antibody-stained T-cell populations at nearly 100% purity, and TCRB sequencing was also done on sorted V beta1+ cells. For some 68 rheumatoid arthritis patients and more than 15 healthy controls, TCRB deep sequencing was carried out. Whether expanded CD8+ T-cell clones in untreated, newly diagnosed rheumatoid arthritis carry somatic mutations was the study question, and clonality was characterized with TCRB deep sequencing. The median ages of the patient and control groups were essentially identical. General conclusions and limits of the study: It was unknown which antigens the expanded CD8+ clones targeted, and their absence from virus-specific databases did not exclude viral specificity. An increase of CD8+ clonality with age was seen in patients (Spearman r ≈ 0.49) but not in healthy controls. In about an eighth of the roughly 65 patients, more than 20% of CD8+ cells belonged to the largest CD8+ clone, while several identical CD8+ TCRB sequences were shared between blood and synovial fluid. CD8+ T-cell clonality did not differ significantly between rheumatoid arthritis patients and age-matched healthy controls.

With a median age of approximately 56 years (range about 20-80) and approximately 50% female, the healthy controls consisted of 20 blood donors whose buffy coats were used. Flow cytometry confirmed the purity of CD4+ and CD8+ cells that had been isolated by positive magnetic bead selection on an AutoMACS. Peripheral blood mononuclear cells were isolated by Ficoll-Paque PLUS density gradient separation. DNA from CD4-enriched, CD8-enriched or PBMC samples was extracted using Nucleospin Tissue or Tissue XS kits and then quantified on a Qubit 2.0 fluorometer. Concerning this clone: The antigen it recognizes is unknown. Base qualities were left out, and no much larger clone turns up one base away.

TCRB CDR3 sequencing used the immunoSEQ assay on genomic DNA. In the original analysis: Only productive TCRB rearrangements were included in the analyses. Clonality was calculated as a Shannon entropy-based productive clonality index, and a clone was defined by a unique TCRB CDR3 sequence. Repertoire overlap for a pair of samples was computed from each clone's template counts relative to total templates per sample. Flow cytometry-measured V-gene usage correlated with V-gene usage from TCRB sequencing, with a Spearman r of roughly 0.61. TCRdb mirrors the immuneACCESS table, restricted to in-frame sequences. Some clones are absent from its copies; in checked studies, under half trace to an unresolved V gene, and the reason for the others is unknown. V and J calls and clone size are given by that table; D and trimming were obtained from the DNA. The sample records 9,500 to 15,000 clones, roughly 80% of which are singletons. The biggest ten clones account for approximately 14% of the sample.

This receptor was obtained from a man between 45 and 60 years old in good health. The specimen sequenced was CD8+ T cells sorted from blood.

The sequence in DNA is TGCGCCAGCAGCCAAGCAAGGGGAGGGCTCGATGAGCAGTTCTTC. Its translation is CASSQARGGLDEQFF. The sequence links TRBV4-3 to TRBJ2-1; 7 bases in the middle match TRBD2. Trimming takes 1 base off V and 8 bases off J; junction bases not matched to a gene: 8. The germline V gene encodes CDR1 LGHNA and CDR2 YSLEER. The CDR3 holds 15 amino acids from the cysteine to the phenylalanine. Left in the record is the CDR3 DNA by itself, 45 bases read in frame from the first base.